This TCR beta chain was captured by sequencing in a study of T cell clones after liver transplantation. Study in general: Pre-transplant mixed lymphocyte reactions yielded third-party-reactive TCRbeta sequences as comparators for graft-donor-reactive sequences. Until 12-24 months post-transplant, subjects got standard immunosuppression and no induction. General observations from the study: Small, mixed patient groups and varying post-transplant times limit these conclusions.

About this clone itself: Antigen: not known.

The table came from immunoSEQ multiplex PCR; TCRdb's copy has only in-frame clones and leaves some out. The sample comprises around 97,000 clones, around 80% of which are singletons, and roughly 3.1% rests with the top ten. From germline, CDR1 is GTSNPN and CDR2 SVGIG (reference sequence). The V and J ends lost 8 bases and 5 bases respectively, with 12 bases between them. The CDR3 has 11 residues. The source is a human patient who received a liver transplant. Certain T cells may be donor cells from the graft. The input for sequencing was CD4+ T cells from blood, taken roughly 50 months after liver transplant. The genes are TRBV30 and TRBJ1-2; D is uncertain. The DNA of the CDR3 is TGTGCCCGCAAGTCCAATTATGGCTACACCTTC. Its protein is CARKSNYGYTF.